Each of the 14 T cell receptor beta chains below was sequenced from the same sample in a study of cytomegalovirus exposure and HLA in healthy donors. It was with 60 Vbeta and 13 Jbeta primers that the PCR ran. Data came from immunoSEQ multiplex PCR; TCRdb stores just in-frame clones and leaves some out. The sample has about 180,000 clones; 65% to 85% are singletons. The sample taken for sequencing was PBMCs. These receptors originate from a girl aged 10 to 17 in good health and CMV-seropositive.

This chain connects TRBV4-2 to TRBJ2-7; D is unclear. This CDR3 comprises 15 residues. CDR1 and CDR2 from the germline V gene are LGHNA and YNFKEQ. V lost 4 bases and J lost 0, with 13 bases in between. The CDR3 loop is CASSPRGLDSYEQYF. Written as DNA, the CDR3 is TGTGCCAGCAGCCCCCGAGGTCTAGACTCCTACGAGCAGTACTTC.

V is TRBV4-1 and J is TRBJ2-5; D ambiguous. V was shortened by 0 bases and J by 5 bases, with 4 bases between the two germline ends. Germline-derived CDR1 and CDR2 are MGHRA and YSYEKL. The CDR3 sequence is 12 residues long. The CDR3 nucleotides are TGCGCCAGCAGCCAAGATATTGAGACCCAGTACTTC. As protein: CASSQDIETQYF.

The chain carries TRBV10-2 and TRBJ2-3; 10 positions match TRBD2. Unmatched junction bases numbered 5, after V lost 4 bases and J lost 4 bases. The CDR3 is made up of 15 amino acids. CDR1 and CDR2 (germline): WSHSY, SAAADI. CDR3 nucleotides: TGCGCCAGCAGTGCTAGCGGGAGCCAGGCAGATACGCAGTATTTT. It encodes CASSASGSQADTQYF.

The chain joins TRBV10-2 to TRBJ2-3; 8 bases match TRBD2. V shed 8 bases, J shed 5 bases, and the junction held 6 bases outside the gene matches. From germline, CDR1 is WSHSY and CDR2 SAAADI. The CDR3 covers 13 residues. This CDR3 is CASSSGRLDTQYF. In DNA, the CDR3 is TGCGCCAGCTCGAGCGGGAGATTAGATACGCAGTATTTT.

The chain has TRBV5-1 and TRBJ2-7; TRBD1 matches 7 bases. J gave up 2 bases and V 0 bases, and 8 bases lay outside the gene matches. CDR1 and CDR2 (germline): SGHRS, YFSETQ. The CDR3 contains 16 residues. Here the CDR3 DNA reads TGCGCCAGCAGCTTGGCCGGACAGGTGGTACCCTACGAGCAGTACTTC. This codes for CASSLAGQVVPYEQYF. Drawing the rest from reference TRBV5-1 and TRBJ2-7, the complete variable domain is KAGVTQTPRYLIKTRGQQVTLSCSPISGHRSVSWYQQTPGQGLQFLFEYFSETQRNKGNFPGRFSGRQFSNSRSEMNVSTLELGDSALYLCASSLAGQVVPYEQYFGPGTRLTVT.

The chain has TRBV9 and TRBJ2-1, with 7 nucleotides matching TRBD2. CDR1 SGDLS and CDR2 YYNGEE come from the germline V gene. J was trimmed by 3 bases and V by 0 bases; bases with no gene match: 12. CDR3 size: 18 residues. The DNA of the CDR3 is TGTGCCAGCAGCGTAGCTGGGGCCGGGACTAAGGTCTACAATGAGCAGTTCTTC. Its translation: CASSVAGAGTKVYNEQFF.

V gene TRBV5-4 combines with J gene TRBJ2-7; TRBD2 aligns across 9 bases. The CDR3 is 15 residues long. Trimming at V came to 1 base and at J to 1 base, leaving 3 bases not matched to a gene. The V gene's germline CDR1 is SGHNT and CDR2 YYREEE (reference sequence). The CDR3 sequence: CASSLQTSGSYEQYF. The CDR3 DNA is TGTGCCAGCAGCTTGCAGACTAGCGGATCCTACGAGCAGTACTTC.

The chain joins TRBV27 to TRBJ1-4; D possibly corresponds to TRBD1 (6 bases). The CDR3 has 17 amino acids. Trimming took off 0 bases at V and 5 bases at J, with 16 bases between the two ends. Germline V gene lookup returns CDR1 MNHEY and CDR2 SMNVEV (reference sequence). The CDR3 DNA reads TGTGCCAGCAGTTTATCGGCAGGGGTGGGGGAAAATGAAAAACTGTTTTTT. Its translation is CASSLSAGVGENEKLFF.

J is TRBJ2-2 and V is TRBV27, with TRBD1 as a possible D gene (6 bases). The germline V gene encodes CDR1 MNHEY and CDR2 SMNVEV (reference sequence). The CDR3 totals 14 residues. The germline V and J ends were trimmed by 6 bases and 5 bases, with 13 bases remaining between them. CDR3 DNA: TGTGCCAGCAGCCGGACAGATGGGACCGGGGAGCTGTTTTTT. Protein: CASSRTDGTGELFF.

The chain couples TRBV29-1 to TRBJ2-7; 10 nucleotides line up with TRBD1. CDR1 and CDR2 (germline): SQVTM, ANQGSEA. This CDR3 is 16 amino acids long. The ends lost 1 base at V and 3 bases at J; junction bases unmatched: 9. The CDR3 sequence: CSVEVPTGGSFYEQYF. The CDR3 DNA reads TGCAGCGTTGAAGTTCCGACAGGGGGCTCGTTCTACGAGCAGTACTTC.

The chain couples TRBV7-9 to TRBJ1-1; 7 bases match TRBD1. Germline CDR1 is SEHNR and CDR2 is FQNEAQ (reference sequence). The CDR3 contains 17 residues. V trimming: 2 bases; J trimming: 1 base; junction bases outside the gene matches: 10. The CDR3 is CASSLSWAGTENTEAFF. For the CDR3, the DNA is TGTGCCAGCAGCTTAAGTTGGGCCGGGACAGAGAACACTGAAGCTTTCTTT.

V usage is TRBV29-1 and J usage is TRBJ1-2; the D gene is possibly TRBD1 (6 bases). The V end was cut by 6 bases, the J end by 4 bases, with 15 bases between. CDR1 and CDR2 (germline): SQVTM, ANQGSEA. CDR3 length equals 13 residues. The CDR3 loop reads CSVKQGFGYGYTF. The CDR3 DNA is TGCAGCGTGAAACAGGGATTTGGCTATGGCTACACCTTC.

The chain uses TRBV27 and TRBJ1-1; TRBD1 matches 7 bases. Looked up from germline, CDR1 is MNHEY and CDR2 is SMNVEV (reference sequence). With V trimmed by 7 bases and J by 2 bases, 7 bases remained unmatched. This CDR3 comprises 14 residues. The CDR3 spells CASTGGQANTEAFF. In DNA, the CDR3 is TGTGCCAGCACCGGCGGACAGGCAAACACTGAAGCTTTCTTT.

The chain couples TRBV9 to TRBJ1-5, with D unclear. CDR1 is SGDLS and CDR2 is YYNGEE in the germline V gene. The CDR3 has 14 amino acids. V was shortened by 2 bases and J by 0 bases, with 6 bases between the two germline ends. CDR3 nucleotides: TGTGCCAGCAGCGTCGGGGATAGCAATCAGCCCCAGCATTTT. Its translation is CASSVGDSNQPQHF.